The 32 T cell receptor beta chains below all came from one sample that was sequenced in a study of glioma-infiltrating T cells. Amplification of TCR alpha and beta CDR3 regions from RNA used iRepertoire nested multiplex PCR. TCRdb re-called the multiplex PCR reads with MiXCR, one entry per CDR3 protein. This table holds roughly 190,000 distinct CDR3 sequences, about 31% found once. Material for sequencing was glioma tissue, nonneoplastic brain tissue, or PBMCs (not recorded which). These TCRs come from a human donor with low-grade glioma or glioblastoma, undergoing nonglioma brain surgery, or in good health (not recorded which).

Of note for this clonotype: This clone may be a read error of a much larger clone one base away. The chain links TRBV10-3 to TRBJ1-6; 7 nucleotides agree with TRBD1. CDR1 is ENHRY and CDR2 is SYGVKD in the germline V gene. The length of the CDR3 is 13 residues. The J segment lost 14 bases and the V segment lost 5 bases, leaving 9 bases of the junction unmatched. CDR3 coding DNA: TGTGCCATCAGTTCCGGGACAGAGGCAACCCTCCACTTT. Its protein is CAISSGTEATLHF.

This sequence joins TRBV6-2 or TRBV6-3 and TRBJ2-1, with 7 bases matching TRBD2. Germline CDR1 and CDR2: MNHEY and SVGEGT. CDR3 length equals 14 residues. V gave up 5 bases and J gave up 8 bases; unmatched junction bases: 9. The CDR3 reads CASSLASGPYEQFF. CDR3 DNA sequence: TGTGCCAGCAGTCTAGCTAGCGGCCCCTATGAGCAGTTCTTC.

This clonotype was picked up one time. This could be a read error, since a much larger clone is one nucleotide away. The rearrangement joins TRBV29-1 to TRBJ2-7; D is possibly TRBD2 (5 bases). V dropped 8 bases and J dropped 5 bases, with 16 bases sitting between them. This CDR3 is built from 12 residues. Germline V CDR1 and CDR2: SQVTM, ANQGSEA. The CDR3 sequence is CSFAAIGDEQYF. The CDR3 DNA reads as TGCAGCTTTGCGGCGATCGGGGACGAGCAGTACTTC.

Regarding this clonotype: A much larger clone is a single base away; this may be a read error. The chain recombines TRBV18 with TRBJ1-1; weak D call: TRBD1 (5 bases). V was clipped by 3 bases and J by 5 bases, with 16 bases between them. The CDR3 has 15 residues. The germline V gene has CDR1 KGHSH and CDR2 LQKENI. CDR3 amino acids: CASSPGDGARTEAFF. The DNA of the CDR3 is TGTGCCAGCTCACCGGGTGACGGGGCGCGAACTGAAGCTTTCTTT.

In its sample, this clonotype was seen many times. The V gene is TRBV20-1, the J gene TRBJ2-7; no clear D. Trimming stripped 2 bases from V and 3 bases from J, with 8 bases between. This CDR3 is built from 12 residues. CDR1 is DFQATT and CDR2 is SNEGSKA in the germline V gene (reference sequence). The CDR3 reads CSARSPGYEQYF. The CDR3 nucleotides read TGCAGTGCTAGAAGTCCGGGCTACGAGCAGTACTTC.

This clonotype came up a few times. This sequence joins TRBV5-1 and TRBJ2-1, with 7 bases lining up with TRBD1. CDR1 is SGHRS and CDR2 is YFSETQ in the germline V gene. V was clipped by 4 bases and J by 6 bases; unmatched bases: 7. The CDR3 extends over 14 amino acids. The CDR3 protein is CASSPRQGSNEQFF. The CDR3 nucleotides read TGCGCCAGCAGCCCCCGACAGGGTTCCAATGAGCAGTTCTTC.

This clonotype was recorded many times. The genes are TRBV6-2 or TRBV6-3 and TRBJ2-3; 7 bases map to TRBD2. Per the germline V gene, CDR1 is MNHEY and CDR2 is SVGEGT. The CDR3 loop spans 16 amino acids. V was pared by 6 bases and J by 1 base, with 10 bases of the junction left unmatched. CDR3 coding DNA: TGTGCCAGCAGGAGCGGGAAATTCGAGGGCACAGATACGCAGTATTTT. Protein: CASRSGKFEGTDTQYF.

The table lists this clonotype with many counts. This chain connects TRBV6-1 to TRBJ1-6; 7 bases match TRBD1. Germline V gene sequence: CDR1 MNHNS, CDR2 SASEGT. V lost 2 bases and J lost 9; bases outside the gene matches: 7. The CDR3 is 15 residues long. The CDR3 DNA is TGTGCCAGCAGTGAACCAGGGGGAGGGCTTTCACCCCTCCACTTT. Its protein product is CASSEPGGGLSPLHF.

At least ten counts were recorded for this clonotype. J is TRBJ1-1 and V is TRBV27; D ambiguous. The length of the CDR3 is 15 residues. Trimming cost V 0 bases and J 4 bases, with 12 bases left between them. The germline gives CDR1 MNHEY, CDR2 SMNVEV (reference sequence). In DNA, the CDR3 is TGTGCCAGCAGTTTATCGCTGGGGTATATCACTGAAGCTTTCTTT. Amino acid sequence: CASSLSLGYITEAFF.

The chain employs TRBV4-3 and TRBJ2-1; perhaps D is TRBD1 or TRBD2 (5 bases each). The V and J ends lost 4 bases and 10 bases respectively, with 20 bases between them. The CDR3 sequence is 15 residues long. Germline assignment: CDR1 LGHNA and CDR2 YSLEER. The CDR3 loop reads CASSPDRDLSYEQFF. In DNA form, the CDR3 reads TGCGCCAGCAGCCCTGACCGGGACCTCTCCTACGAGCAGTTCTTC.

This clonotype was detected only a few times. One base away lies a much larger clone, so this may be a sequencing read error. V is TRBV4-1 and J is TRBJ2-1; a weak D match, TRBD2 (6 bases). The CDR3 consists of 15 residues. Germline V lookup: CDR1 MGHRA, CDR2 YSYEKL. Written as DNA, the CDR3 is TGCGCCAGCAGCCCCGGGACTGCCACCTACAGTGAGCAGTTCTTC. This gives the protein CASSPGTATYSEQFF.

V is TRBV6-2 or TRBV6-3 and J is TRBJ2-2; no definite D call. The CDR3 extends over 13 amino acids. V was cut by 7 bases and J by 4 bases, with 10 bases left in between. Germline CDR1 and CDR2: MNHEY and SVGEGT. The CDR3 protein is CASIHSGTGELFF. DNA for the CDR3: TGTGCCAGCATTCATAGTGGCACCGGGGAGCTGTTTTTT.

This clonotype was counted ten times or more. The rearrangement joins TRBV4-1 to TRBJ2-5; D not resolved. Germline values: CDR1 MGHRA, CDR2 YSYEKL. The CDR3 loop spans 14 amino acids. V shed 4 bases and J shed 2 bases, with 11 bases lying between them. CDR3 nucleotides: TGCGCCAGCAGCCCCGGCGGAAGTCAAGAGACCCAGTACTTC. It is translated as CASSPGGSQETQYF.

Details on this clonotype: With a much larger clone just one base away, this may be a read error. The chain is built from TRBV20-1 and TRBJ2-3; TRBD2 aligns across 8 bases. In germline, CDR1 is DFQATT, CDR2 SNEGSKA (reference sequence). CDR3 length: 13 amino acids. CDR3 region: CSVREGPRDTQCF. The CDR3 DNA is TGCAGTGTCCGGGAGGGCCCTCGTGATACGCAGTGTTTT.

There are a few counts of this clonotype. V usage is TRBV11-2 and J usage is TRBJ1-5, with TRBD1 as a possible D gene (5 bases). Germline CDR1 SGHAT, CDR2 FQNNGV. The CDR3 runs to 14 residues. V was shortened by 1 base and J by 7 bases, with 11 bases between the two germline ends. The CDR3: CASSLGGVRQPQHF. DNA for the CDR3: TGTGCCAGCAGCTTAGGGGGGGTAAGGCAGCCCCAGCATTTT.

This clonotype has ten or more counts. The junction does not match germline at one end; this may be a read error. The gene calls are TRBV5-1 and TRBJ1-1, with a possible D match to TRBD1 (6 bases). This CDR3 comprises 13 residues. Germline assignment: CDR1 SGHRS and CDR2 YFSETQ. This CDR3 reads CASSTGQNTEAFF. DNA for the CDR3: TGTGCCAGCAGTACGGGACAGAACACTGAAGCTTTCTTT.

Details on this clonotype: This may come from a read error, since a much larger clone is one base off. This chain uses TRBV4-2 with TRBJ2-3, with TRBD2 identical over 10 bases. Germline loops: CDR1 LGHNA, CDR2 YNFKEQ. This CDR3 spans 16 amino acids. The CDR3 loop reads CAISQVLAGATDTQYF. The CDR3 nucleotides are TGTGCCATCAGCCAAGTCCTAGCGGGGGCCACAGATACGCAGTATTTT.

The chain employs TRBV10-3 and TRBJ2-6; a possible D gene is TRBD2 (5 bases). V lost 7 bases and J 3 bases, leaving 10 bases between the germline ends. The CDR3 spans 14 residues. Germline V CDR1 and CDR2: ENHRY, SYGVKD. CDR3 region: CAINRGLGANVLTF. In DNA, the CDR3 is TGTGCCATCAATCGGGGTCTTGGGGCCAACGTCCTGACTTTC.

This clonotype was seen repeatedly, ten times or more. CDR3 region: CASSYGIAGGPLQFF. The CDR3 DNA sequence: TGTGCCAGCAGTTACGGGATAGCGGGAGGGCCATTACAGTTCTTC. V usage is TRBV6-5 and J usage is TRBJ2-1, with TRBD2 matching over 11 bases. V trimming: 2 bases; J trimming: 13 bases; junction bases outside the gene matches: 10. Germline CDR1 MNHEY, CDR2 SVGAGI. There are 15 residues in the CDR3.

Worth noting for this clonotype: The junction shows a germline mismatch at one end, possibly a read error. The rearrangement uses TRBV6-2 or TRBV6-3 and TRBJ1-1, with a tentative D call TRBD1 (5 bases). The CDR3 extends over 15 amino acids. The germline CDR1 and CDR2 sequences are MNHEY and SVGEGT. The CDR3 spells CASSYSQVMNTKAFF. In DNA, the CDR3 is TGTGCCAGCAGTTACTCACAGGTAATGAACACTAAAGCTTTCTTT.

This clonotype was detected ten times or more. The chain combines TRBV7-2 with TRBJ2-1; 11 bases line up with TRBD2. Germline V gene sequence: CDR1 SGHTA, CDR2 FQGNSA. The CDR3 is 16 amino acids. Losses at the gene ends were 5 bases for V and 7 bases for J; bases not matched to a gene: 10. The CDR3 DNA sequence: TGTGCCAGCAGCCCAGTTTTAGCGGGAGGGCCGAATGAGCAGTTCTTC. This codes for CASSPVLAGGPNEQFF.

This clonotype was observed many times. The rearrangement joins TRBV20-1 to TRBJ2-5; tentative D call: TRBD1 (7 bases). CDR3 size: 13 residues. Germline V CDR1 and CDR2: DFQATT, SNEGSKA (reference sequence). V lost 3 bases and J lost 5, with 13 bases in between. This chain's CDR3 is CSARAGTVETQYF. As DNA, the CDR3 is TGCAGTGCTAGGGCGGGGACAGTGGAGACCCAGTACTTC.

This clonotype was observed many times. The V and J genes are TRBV20-1 and TRBJ1-1; 8 positions match TRBD1. V dropped 3 bases and J dropped 1; count of bases not matched to a gene: 13. Germline V gives CDR1 DFQATT, CDR2 SNEGSKA (reference sequence). This CDR3 is built from 17 residues. Here the CDR3 DNA reads TGCAGTGCTAGTGAAATCGTAACAGGGGGAAAGAACACTGAAGCTTTCTTT. The encoded protein is CSASEIVTGGKNTEAFF.

This clonotype was counted at least ten times. The V and J genes are TRBV27 and TRBJ2-5; no clear D. V lost 6 bases and J 5 bases, leaving 16 bases between the germline ends. The CDR3 runs 14 residues. From germline, CDR1 is MNHEY and CDR2 SMNVEV (reference sequence). CDR3 residues: CASSPLLEGETQYF. For the CDR3, the DNA is TGTGCCAGCAGCCCCCTGCTTGAAGGGGAGACCCAGTACTTC.

V usage is TRBV20-1 and J usage is TRBJ2-1; 13 bases are shared with TRBD2. Trimming took 1 base from V and 9 from J; bases not matched to a gene: 6. CDR1 is DFQATT, CDR2 SNEGSKA, per germline (reference sequence). This CDR3 is built from 15 residues. The CDR3 sequence: CSARGTSGRVGEQFF. Written as DNA, the CDR3 is TGCAGTGCTAGAGGGACTAGCGGGAGAGTAGGTGAGCAGTTCTTC.

A word on this clonotype: Given a much more abundant clone one base away, this may be a read error. The chain joins TRBV6-1 to TRBJ2-3, with D possibly TRBD2 on 6 matching bases. Germline CDR1 is MNHNS and CDR2 is SASEGT. The CDR3 spans 15 residues. In nucleotides, the CDR3 is TGTTCCAGCAGCCCCCCGGGAGTTCGCACAGATACGCAGTATTTT. It is translated as CSSSPPGVRTDTQYF.

The gene calls are TRBV30 and TRBJ1-5, with unresolved D. The V and J ends lost 3 bases and 2 bases respectively, with 8 bases between them. This CDR3 region has 13 residues. The germline V gene has CDR1 GTSNPN and CDR2 SVGIG (reference sequence). The CDR3 DNA is TGTGCCTGGAGCGACACCCGCAATCAGCCCCAGCATTTT. This encodes CAWSDTRNQPQHF.

To note about this clonotype: One junction end does not reproduce the germline sequence, and a read error may be involved. The V and J genes are TRBV20-1 and TRBJ1-6; no definite D call. The CDR3 spans 16 residues. Looked up from germline, CDR1 is DFQATT and CDR2 is SNEGSKA (reference sequence). CDR3 sequence reads: CSARALDSSYNPPLHF. DNA of the CDR3: TGCAGTGCTAGAGCATTAGATAGCTCCTATAATCCACCCCTCCACTTT.

This chain joins TRBV19 and TRBJ2-7; 7 bases line up with TRBD2. Germline assignment: CDR1 LNHDA and CDR2 SQIVND (reference sequence). The CDR3 has 15 amino acids. The J segment lost 2 bases and the V segment lost 3 bases, leaving 7 bases of the junction unmatched. The CDR3, as DNA: TGTGCCAGTAGTATTCAGCTAGCGGAAACCTACGAGCAGTACTTC. Residues: CASSIQLAETYEQYF.

The J gene is TRBJ2-7, the V gene TRBV5-1; 7 bases map to TRBD1. V dropped 1 base and J dropped 5; count of bases not matched to a gene: 6. CDR3 length: 14 amino acids. Germline CDR1 and CDR2: SGHRS and YFSETQ. In nucleotides, the CDR3 is TGCGCCAGCAGCTTGACAGGGGAAGGGGACGAGCAGTACTTC. Its translation: CASSLTGEGDEQYF.

This CDR3 is CASSHWTANTGELFF. DNA of the CDR3: TGTGCCAGTAGTCACTGGACAGCGAACACCGGGGAGCTGTTTTTT. The chain recombines TRBV19 with TRBJ2-2, with D perhaps matching TRBD1 (6 bases). Germline V lookup: CDR1 LNHDA, CDR2 SQIVND (reference sequence). V gave up 5 bases and J gave up 0 bases, with 10 bases separating them. The CDR3 length is 15 residues. The full variable domain, rest sourced from reference TRBV19 and TRBJ2-2, is DGGITQSPKYLFRKEGQNVTLSCEQNLNHDAMYWYRQDPGQGLRLIYYSQIVNDFQKGDIAEGYSVSREKKESFPLTVTSAQKNPTAFYLCASSHWTANTGELFFGEGSRLTVL.

This chain joins TRBV7-2 and TRBJ2-3, with no clear D. The CDR3 is 16 amino acids. Germline loops: CDR1 SGHTA, CDR2 FQGNSA. CDR3 coding DNA: TGTGTCACCAGCCAACCTCTTGATGGCAGCACAGATACGCAGTATTTT. Translating it yields CVTSQPLDGSTDTQYF.